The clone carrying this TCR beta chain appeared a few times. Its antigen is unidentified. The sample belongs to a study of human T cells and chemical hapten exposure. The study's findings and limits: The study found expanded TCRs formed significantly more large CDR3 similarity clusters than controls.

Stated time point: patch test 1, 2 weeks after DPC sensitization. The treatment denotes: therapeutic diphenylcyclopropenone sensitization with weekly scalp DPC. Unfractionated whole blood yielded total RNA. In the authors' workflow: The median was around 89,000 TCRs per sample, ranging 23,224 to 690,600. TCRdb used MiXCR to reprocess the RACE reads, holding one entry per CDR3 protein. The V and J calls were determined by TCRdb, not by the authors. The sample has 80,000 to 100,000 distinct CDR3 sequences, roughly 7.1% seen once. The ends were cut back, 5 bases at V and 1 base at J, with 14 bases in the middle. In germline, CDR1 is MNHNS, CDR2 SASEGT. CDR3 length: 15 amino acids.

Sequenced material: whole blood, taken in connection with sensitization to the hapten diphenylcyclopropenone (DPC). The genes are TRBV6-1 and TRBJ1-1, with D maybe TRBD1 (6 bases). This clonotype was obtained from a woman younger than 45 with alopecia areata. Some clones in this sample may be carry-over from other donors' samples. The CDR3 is CASSYVQGPNTEAFF. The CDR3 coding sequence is TGTGCCAGCAGTTACGTACAGGGTCCGAACACTGAAGCTTTCTTT.